This T cell receptor (beta chain) was sequenced in a study of OX40 agonist ivuxolimab in advanced cancers. Details on this clone: Its antigen remains unknown.

Findings of the study overall: Low normalized T-cell clonal expansion was additionally recorded for some nonresponders.

Clones were sequenced by immunoSEQ multiplex PCR, and TCRdb holds only the in-frame ones, with some missing. In the table there are around 70,000 clones, roughly 86% of which are singletons. Germline-derived CDR1 and CDR2 are SGHRS and YFSETQ. V trimming: 0 bases; J trimming: 3 bases; junction bases outside the gene matches: 3. This CDR3 is 14 amino acids long. The clonotype was recovered from an adult with an advanced solid tumor such as melanoma, head and neck, liver or kidney cancer. Material: CD4+ or CD8+ T cells sorted from blood, obtained in a trial of the OX40 agonist ivuxolimab. V gene TRBV5-1 combines with J gene TRBJ2-7; TRBD2 matches at 7 bases. CDR3 coding DNA: TGCGCCAGCAGCTTGGTGGCGGGAGTCTACGAGCAGTACTTC. Translation: CASSLVAGVYEQYF.